Below, 3 T cell receptor beta chains from the same sample are listed, as sequenced in a study of Ad26.COV2.S vaccination and SARS-CoV-2 variants. The repertoire was sequenced with immunoSEQ multiplex PCR; TCRdb's copy has only in-frame clones and lacks some. The data show about 350,000 clones, with 85% seen just once and roughly 3.3% held by the top ten. The treatment is: over 15 received Ad26.COV2.S at low or high dose, single or two shots; 5 received placebo; per-sample allocation not given. All samples were drawn on day 63, counting from the first vaccine or placebo injection. This material consisted of peripheral blood, taken in a trial of Ad26.COV2.S vaccine versus placebo. These receptors were taken from a person between 18 and 60 years old who received the Ad26.COV2.S COVID-19 vaccine or a placebo.

The chain is built from TRBV2 and TRBJ2-6; D remains ambiguous. Germline lookup yields CDR1 SNHLY and CDR2 FYNNEI. V gave up 7 bases and J gave up 9 bases, with 10 bases separating them. The length of the CDR3 is 12 residues. The CDR3 sequence: CASNEFGNVLTF. The DNA of the CDR3 is TGTGCCAGCAATGAGTTTGGCAACGTCCTGACTTTC.

The chain links TRBV5-6 to TRBJ1-2; a possible D gene is TRBD1 (6 bases). The germline V gene encodes CDR1 SGHDT and CDR2 YYEEEE. Deletions cut 6 bases from V and 2 bases from J, with 20 bases between. The CDR3 covers 16 residues. CDR3 loop: CASIEGGVRRNYGYTF. The DNA for the CDR3 is TGTGCCAGCATAGAAGGGGGGGTCAGAAGAAACTATGGCTACACCTTC.

The chain joins TRBV10-1 to TRBJ1-1; possibly TRBD1 for D (5 bases). Germline-derived CDR1 and CDR2 are WNHNN and SYGVQD (reference sequence). This CDR3 is 14 amino acids long. V lost 1 base and J 11 bases, leaving 17 bases between the germline ends. The CDR3 region has the DNA TGCGCCAGCAGTGAGTGGGAGACCGGGACGGAGGCTTTCTTT. Its translation is CASSEWETGTEAFF.